Many counts were recorded for the clone carrying this T cell receptor beta chain. As yet, its antigen is unknown. This record belongs to a study of T cell repertoires in cytomegalovirus infection. TCRdb redid the calling of the reads with MiXCR, one entry per CDR3 protein. Of 650,000 to 850,000 distinct CDR3 sequences listed, 25% to 35% are singletons. The CDR3 consists of 14 residues. Germline trimming cut 5 bases from V and 7 bases from J; bases unmatched to any gene: 5. The V gene's germline CDR1 is SEHNR and CDR2 FQNEAQ (reference sequence). The sequence came from a human donor in good health (CMV status not recorded). Some clones in this sample may be carry-over from other donors' samples. The sequencing here drew on cultured CD8+ T cells from PBMCs, taken from culture after CMV antigen stimulation. The chain couples TRBV7-9 to TRBJ1-2; 12 bases match TRBD1. The CDR3 sequence: CASSLGTGGSGYTF. DNA of the CDR3: TGTGCCAGCAGCCTCGGGACAGGGGGCTCTGGCTACACCTTC.